This is a list of T cell receptor beta chains from one sample in a study of T cells after yellow fever vaccination. TCRdb processed the 5' RACE reads anew with MiXCR; each CDR3 protein has one entry. The table includes roughly 310,000 distinct CDR3 sequences, approximately 9% detected once. The source was PBMCs, collected on the day of the first yellow fever vaccination. The origin of the receptors is a man between 18 and 29 years old who received the YFV17D yellow fever vaccine. Each CDR3 is given with its conserved first and last residue. The D gene is left open where the match is weak. Expanded clones are given a class, and other clones once, few, many or no size at all.

j_call d_call clone_size v_call cdr3_aa cdr3_nt
TRBJ1-2 NA few TRBV29-1 CSVDGGSTEGAGYTF TGCAGCGTTGATGGGGGGTCTACCGAAGGGGCTGGCTACACCTTC
TRBJ2-7 NA many TRBV7-2 CASSLGGGRAEYF TGTGCCAGCAGCTTAGGCGGCGGAAGGGCAGAGTACTTC
TRBJ2-3 TRBD2 NA TRBV6-2/TRBV6-3 CASSRSGTSGDWPQDTQYF TGTGCCAGCAGCCGTTCCGGGACTAGCGGGGATTGGCCGCAGGATACGCAGTATTTT
TRBJ2-7 NA NA TRBV6-6 CASSYQGYYEQYF TGTGCCAGCAGTTACCAGGGGTACTACGAGCAGTACTTC
TRBJ2-3 NA many TRBV12-3/TRBV12-4 CASSRGQSTDTQYF TGTGCCAGCAGCCGCGGACAGAGCACAGATACGCAGTATTTT
TRBJ2-2 NA few TRBV6-2/TRBV6-3 CASSYDYSHTNTGELFF TGTGCCAGCAGTTACGACTACAGCCACACGAACACCGGGGAGCTGTTTTTT
TRBJ2-4 TRBD2 few TRBV20-1 CSASSSGGAFGIQYF TGCAGTGCTAGCTCAAGCGGGGGGGCTTTCGGCATTCAGTACTTC
TRBJ2-3 TRBD2 few TRBV4-2 CASSQVTSGPDTQYF TGTGCCAGCAGCCAAGTAACTAGCGGGCCAGATACGCAGTATTTT
TRBJ2-1 TRBD2 many TRBV29-1 CSALTSGYNEQFF TGCAGCGCGCTAACTAGCGGATACAATGAGCAGTTCTTC
TRBJ1-1 NA NA TRBV7-3 CASSYGTNTEAFF TGTGCCAGCAGCTACGGGACGAACACTGAAGCTTTCTTT
TRBJ2-7 NA NA TRBV21-1 CASSITRDRGPYEQYF TGTGCCAGCAGCATAACAAGGGACAGGGGACCCTACGAGCAGTACTTC
TRBJ2-4 TRBD2 many TRBV10-2 CASSVYSGGDFIQYF TGCGCCAGCAGTGTTTATAGCGGGGGGGACTTTATTCAGTACTTC
TRBJ2-1 NA many TRBV20-1 CSAREEVYRTSYNEQFF TGCAGTGCTAGAGAGGAGGTATACAGGACCTCCTACAATGAGCAGTTCTTC
TRBJ1-2 NA NA TRBV28 CASKAGDYGYTF TGTGCCAGCAAGGCAGGGGACTATGGCTACACCTTC
TRBJ2-5 NA many TRBV14 CASSPLLAGTGETQYF TGTGCCAGCAGCCCCCTTCTAGCGGGGACAGGGGAGACCCAGTACTTC
TRBJ2-1 NA many TRBV7-9 CASRREEGNEQFF TGTGCCAGCCGCAGGGAGGAGGGCAATGAGCAGTTCTTC
TRBJ2-7 TRBD2 NA TRBV23-1 CATRTSSSYEQYF TGCGCCACCCGGACTAGCAGCTCCTACGAGCAGTACTTC
TRBJ2-6 NA NA TRBV11-2 CASSSFPGQVYSGANVLTF TGTGCCAGCAGCTCCTTCCCGGGACAAGTATACTCTGGGGCCAACGTCCTGACTTTC
TRBJ1-2 NA NA TRBV4-3 CASSQGGSGATYGYTF TGCGCCAGCAGCCAAGGAGGATCGGGGGCAACCTATGGCTACACCTTC
TRBJ2-7 NA NA TRBV27 CASSSASYEQYF TGTGCCAGCAGTTCCGCGTCCTACGAGCAGTACTTC
TRBJ2-5 NA NA TRBV29-1 CSVERASGVQTQYF TGCAGCGTTGAACGGGCCTCGGGGGTCCAGACCCAGTACTTC
TRBJ2-3 TRBD2 NA TRBV12-3/TRBV12-4 CASSPTSAYTDTQYF TGTGCCAGCAGTCCTACTAGCGCCTACACAGATACGCAGTATTTT
TRBJ2-3 TRBD2 NA TRBV20-1 CSARTGLASDTQYF TGCAGTGCTCGGACGGGACTAGCGTCAGATACGCAGTATTTT
TRBJ2-7 TRBD1 NA TRBV7-2 CASTTGQGAFEQYF TGTGCCAGTACCACCGGACAGGGGGCTTTCGAGCAGTACTTC
TRBJ1-2 TRBD1 few TRBV3-1 CASSQGVGGGYTF TGTGCCAGCAGCCAAGGGGTAGGGGGCGGCTACACCTTC
TRBJ2-5 TRBD2 NA TRBV5-1 CASSLLGTSGGKGETQYF TGCGCCAGCAGCTTGTTGGGGACTAGCGGGGGGAAAGGAGAGACCCAGTACTTC
TRBJ2-3 TRBD2 few TRBV12-3/TRBV12-4 CASSSGTGTSRDTDTQYF TGTGCCAGCAGTTCCGGGACCGGGACTAGCCGCGACACAGATACGCAGTATTTT
TRBJ1-5 NA many TRBV2 CASTVGTEDQPQHF TGTGCCAGCACCGTGGGGACGGAGGATCAGCCCCAGCATTTT
TRBJ2-3 TRBD2 few TRBV5-5 CASLNSGGGDTQYF TGTGCCAGCTTAAATAGCGGGGGGGGAGATACGCAGTATTTT
TRBJ2-5 NA many TRBV4-3 CASSHAGLGKTQYF TGCGCCAGCAGCCATGCCGGGCTCGGGAAGACCCAGTACTTC
TRBJ1-2 NA many TRBV12-3/TRBV12-4 CASSPTGNYGYTF TGTGCCAGCAGCCCCACAGGGAACTATGGCTACACCTTC
TRBJ2-1 TRBD2 NA TRBV7-3 CASSLAGGKYNEQFF TGTGCCAGCAGCTTAGCGGGGGGAAAATACAATGAGCAGTTCTTC
TRBJ2-1 TRBD2 NA TRBV7-3 CASSPPGTNNEQFF TGTGCCAGCAGCCCCCCCGGGACTAACAATGAGCAGTTCTTC
TRBJ2-1 TRBD1 many TRBV5-4 CASSHQGQGGNEQFF TGTGCCAGCAGCCACCAAGGACAGGGGGGCAATGAGCAGTTCTTC
TRBJ2-7 NA few TRBV10-3 CAISEYDEQYF TGTGCCATCAGTGAGTACGACGAGCAGTACTTC
TRBJ2-5 TRBD2 NA TRBV20-1 CSARDPARGGPRYF TGCAGTGCTAGAGACCCCGCCCGCGGGGGGCCCCGGTACTTC
TRBJ2-7 TRBD2 few TRBV7-9 CASSLVGGSSYEQYF TGTGCCAGCAGCTTAGTGGGGGGGAGCTCCTACGAGCAGTACTTC
TRBJ2-3 TRBD2 NA TRBV5-6 CASSFPLAGISTDTQYF TGTGCCAGCAGCTTCCCTCTAGCGGGGATTAGCACAGATACGCAGTATTTT
TRBJ2-1 TRBD1 few TRBV18 CASSQGTGNNEQFF TGTGCCAGCTCACAGGGGACAGGGAACAATGAGCAGTTCTTC
TRBJ2-6 NA NA TRBV7-2 CASSPAGSGANVLTF TGTGCCAGCAGCCCCGCGGGGTCTGGGGCCAACGTCCTGACTTTC
TRBJ1-1 NA many TRBV5-1 CASSLVANTEAFF TGCGCCAGCAGCTTGGTAGCGAACACTGAAGCTTTCTTT
TRBJ2-5 NA many TRBV4-3 CASSQGRGEDPSLETQYF TGCGCCAGCAGCCAAGGTCGTGGGGAGGACCCCTCGTTGGAGACCCAGTACTTC
TRBJ1-2 NA NA TRBV5-4 CASSLRRVGLNNYGYTF TGTGCCAGCAGCTTGAGACGCGTAGGGCTAAATAACTATGGCTACACCTTC
TRBJ2-1 NA NA TRBV20-1 CSALGLAYNEQFF TGCAGTGCATTGGGGCTAGCCTACAATGAGCAGTTCTTC
TRBJ2-1 TRBD2 few TRBV3-1 CASSPNLAGAYNEQFF TGTGCCAGCAGCCCCAACTTAGCGGGGGCTTACAATGAGCAGTTCTTC
TRBJ2-5 NA NA TRBV6-2/TRBV6-3 CASSYESQETQYF TGTGCCAGCAGTTATGAGAGCCAAGAGACCCAGTACTTC
TRBJ2-3 NA few TRBV5-5 CASSHRGGSLTDTQYF TGTGCCAGCAGTCATAGGGGGGGTAGCTTGACAGATACGCAGTATTTT
TRBJ1-2 TRBD1 NA TRBV6-1 CASSITGDYGYTF TGTGCCAGCAGTATAACAGGGGACTATGGCTACACCTTC
TRBJ2-3 TRBD2 few TRBV10-3 CAISAGSGGRSTDTQYF TGTGCCATCAGTGCGGGTAGCGGGGGGCGTAGCACAGATACGCAGTATTTT
TRBJ1-1 TRBD1 few TRBV24-1 CATSDSGQGKTEAFF TGTGCCACCAGTGATTCCGGACAGGGGAAAACTGAAGCTTTCTTT
TRBJ2-2 NA few TRBV7-3 CASSTILGPGTGELFF TGTGCCAGCAGCACGATTCTAGGTCCCGGGACCGGGGAGCTGTTTTTT
TRBJ2-5 NA many TRBV5-8 CASSLGQGASETQYF TGTGCCAGCAGCTTGGGGCAGGGAGCCTCAGAGACCCAGTACTTC
TRBJ2-6 TRBD2 NA TRBV5-6 CASSPGLFGANVLTF TGTGCCAGCAGCCCGGGACTATTCGGGGCCAACGTCCTGACTTTC
TRBJ2-2 NA NA TRBV11-1 CASSPRIVTGELFF TGTGCCAGCAGCCCCCGGATAGTCACCGGGGAGCTGTTTTTT
TRBJ1-2 TRBD1 many TRBV20-1 CSALNLGQGANGYTF TGCAGTGCTCTTAATCTGGGACAGGGGGCGAATGGCTACACCTTC